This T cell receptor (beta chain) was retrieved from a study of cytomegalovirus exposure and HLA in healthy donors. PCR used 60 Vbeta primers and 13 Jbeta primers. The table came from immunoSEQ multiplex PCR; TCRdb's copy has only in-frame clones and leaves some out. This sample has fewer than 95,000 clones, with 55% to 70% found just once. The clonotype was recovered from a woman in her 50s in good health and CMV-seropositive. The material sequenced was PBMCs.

The CDR3 DNA reads as TGCGCCAGCAGCTTGGAGGGGTCGGTCCACGAGCAGTACTTC. Amino acids: CASSLEGSVHEQYF. The chain links TRBV5-1 to TRBJ2-7; TRBD1 might be the D (5 bases). This CDR3 is 14 amino acids long. The germline gives CDR1 SGHRS, CDR2 YFSETQ. Deletions cut 0 bases from V and 5 bases from J, with 12 bases between.